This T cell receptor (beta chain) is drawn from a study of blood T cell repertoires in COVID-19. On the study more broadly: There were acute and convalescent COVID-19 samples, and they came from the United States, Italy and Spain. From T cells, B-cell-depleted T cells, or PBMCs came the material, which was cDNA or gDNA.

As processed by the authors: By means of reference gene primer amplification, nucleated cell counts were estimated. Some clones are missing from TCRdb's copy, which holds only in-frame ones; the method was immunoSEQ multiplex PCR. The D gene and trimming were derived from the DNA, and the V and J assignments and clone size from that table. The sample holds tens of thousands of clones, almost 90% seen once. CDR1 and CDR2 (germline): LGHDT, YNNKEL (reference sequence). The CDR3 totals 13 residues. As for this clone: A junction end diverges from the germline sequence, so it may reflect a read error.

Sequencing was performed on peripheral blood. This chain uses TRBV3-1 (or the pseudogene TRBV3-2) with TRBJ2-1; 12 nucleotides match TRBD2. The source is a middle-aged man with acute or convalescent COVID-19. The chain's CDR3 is CASSQGTSGIRVF. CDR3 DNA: TGTGCCAGCAGCCAAGGGACTAGCGGGATAAGGGTCTTC.